A selection of T cell receptor beta chains follows, all from one sample in a study of blood T cell repertoires in COVID-19. This table comes from immunoSEQ multiplex PCR, and its TCRdb copy is limited to in-frame clones, with some not included. The table has approximately 92,000 clones, 82% seen once. Sequenced: peripheral blood. Source of these receptors: a man older than 75 with acute or convalescent COVID-19. The CDR3 runs from the conserved cysteine through the conserved F or W. The order of the fields is V gene, clone size, J gene, D gene, CDR3 DNA, CDR3 protein. D genes are given only for firm matches. The listing skips clone size in some rows; elsewhere it reads once, few, many or a size class.

V: TRBV6-4; size: .; J: TRBJ1-2; D: TRBD1; DNA: TGTGCCAGCAGTGACGGGACAGGGGGCTATGGCTACACCTTC; CDR3: CASSDGTGGYGYTF
V: TRBV5-6; size: once; J: TRBJ2-5; D: .; DNA: TGTGCCAGCAGCCGTCCGCAGGGTCTGATCGGGACCCAGTACTTC; CDR3: CASSRPQGLIGTQYF
V: TRBV2; size: .; J: TRBJ2-2; D: .; DNA: TGTGCCAGCAGTGAGGGACTCTCGAACGGGGAGCTGTTTTTT; CDR3: CASSEGLSNGELFF
V: TRBV30; size: .; J: TRBJ1-4; D: .; DNA: TGTGCCTGGAGTGCCCAGGGCGCAACTAATGAAAAACTGTTTTTT; CDR3: CAWSAQGATNEKLFF
V: TRBV7-2; size: few; J: TRBJ1-1; D: .; DNA: TGTGCCAGCAGCTTAGGACAGCGGGACACTGAAGCTTTCTTT; CDR3: CASSLGQRDTEAFF
V: TRBV10-3; size: .; J: TRBJ2-3; D: .; DNA: TGTGCCATCAGTGAGCTGGGCAGCACAGATACGCAGTATTTT; CDR3: CAISELGSTDTQYF
V: TRBV28; size: .; J: TRBJ2-1; D: TRBD1; DNA: TGTGCCAGCAGTTTTTCACAGGGGAATGAGCAGTTCTTC; CDR3: CASSFSQGNEQFF
V: TRBV7-6; size: .; J: TRBJ2-1; D: TRBD2; DNA: TGTGCCAGCAGCAAGGATGGGCCTAGCGGGGTCTTGAGGTTCTTC; CDR3: CASSKDGPSGVLRFF
V: TRBV13; size: .; J: TRBJ1-1; D: .; DNA: TGTGCCAGCAGCGCCAGGGTGGACACTGAAGCTTTCTTT; CDR3: CASSARVDTEAFF
V: TRBV7-9; size: few; J: TRBJ1-4; D: .; DNA: TGTGCCAGCAGCTTAGTGGTAGGACAGTTTAATGAAAAACTGTTTTTT; CDR3: CASSLVVGQFNEKLFF
V: TRBV5-4; size: .; J: TRBJ2-2; D: .; DNA: TGTGCCAGCAGCTTGGATAGGGGAACCGGGGAGCTGTTTTTT; CDR3: CASSLDRGTGELFF